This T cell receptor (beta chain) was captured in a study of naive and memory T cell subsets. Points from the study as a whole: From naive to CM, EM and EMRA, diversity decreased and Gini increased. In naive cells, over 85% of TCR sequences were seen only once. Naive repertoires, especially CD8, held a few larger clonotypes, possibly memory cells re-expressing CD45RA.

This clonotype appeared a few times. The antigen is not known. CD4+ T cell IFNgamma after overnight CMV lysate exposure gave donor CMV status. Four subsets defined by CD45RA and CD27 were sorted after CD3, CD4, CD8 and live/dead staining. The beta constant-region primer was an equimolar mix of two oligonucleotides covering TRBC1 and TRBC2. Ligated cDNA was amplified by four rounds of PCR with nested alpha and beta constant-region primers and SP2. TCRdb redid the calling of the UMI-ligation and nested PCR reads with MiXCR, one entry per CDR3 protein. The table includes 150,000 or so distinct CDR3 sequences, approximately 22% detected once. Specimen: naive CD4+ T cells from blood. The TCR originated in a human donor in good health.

Here the CDR3 DNA reads TGTGCCAGGACCTCTTCGTTTCAGGGAGTCGCTGAAGCTTTCTTT. It specifies CARTSSFQGVAEAFF. The V gene is TRBV12-3 or TRBV12-4, the J gene TRBJ1-1, with D tentatively TRBD1 (5 bases). The CDR3 loop spans 15 amino acids. The germline V and J ends were trimmed by 9 bases and 6 bases, with 23 bases remaining between them.